This record covers a single T cell receptor beta chain. A single count supports this clone. It lacks a known antigen. No much larger clone exists at a distance of one base, and base qualities are not known. The data belong to a study of high-grade serous ovarian cancer treatment subgroups (dated by TCRdb to the early 2020s). Regarding the research as a whole: On average, sequencing produced approximately 13,000 reads and 7,494 unique TCR beta rearrangements for each sample. The study examined TCR beta repertoires in high-grade serous ovarian cancer patients who were grouped under a laparoscopic triage algorithm by complete gross resection or by neoadjuvant chemotherapy response. One primary tumor sample and two metastatic tumor samples were collected from each patient, for a total of 90 or so samples. The cohort comprised 30 patients: roughly ten with no residual disease after primary surgery (R0), roughly ten excellent NACT responders, and roughly ten poor NACT responders.

Collection of tumor samples took place before definitive surgery or chemotherapy. Genomic DNA was extracted by the MD Anderson Biospecimen Extraction Resource, and TCR sequencing was done by the MD Anderson Cancer Genomics Laboratory. The full study reports these points: TCR clonal relatedness was found to be positively correlated with neoantigen level and, by trend, with copy number variation and mutation load derived from whole-genome sequencing. Spatial information was not captured by bulk tumor TCR sequencing, so insight into HGSC tumor complexity and diversity was limited. Repertoire similarity between tumors of the same patient ranged about 0.11 to 0.79, whereas almost no similarity was seen between different patients. TCR repertoire analyses focused on CDR3; CDR1 and CDR2 were not analyzed.

The 85 to 100 tumor samples underwent high-throughput TCR profiling with ImmunoSEQ. The paper's processing steps were these. Repertoire diversity metrics included richness (unique productive sequences), clonality, evenness and relatedness; Bhattacharyya coefficient assessed similarity between samples. In a sensitivity analysis, TCRs with fewer than two reads were excluded, and consistent conclusions were obtained. TCRdb re-hosts the immuneACCESS table, in-frame sequences only. Its copies lack some clones; in the studies checked, an unresolved V gene accounts for under half of them, and the cause for the rest is not known. That table is the source of V, J and clone size, and D and trimming were worked out from the DNA. The sample table lists roughly 5,000 clones, approximately 70% of them with a count of one. The ten largest clones capture about a tenth of the sample. Per the germline V gene (reference sequence), SEHNR is the CDR1 and FQNEAQ is the CDR2. Spanning cysteine to phenylalanine, the CDR3 consists of 14 amino acids. Only the CDR3 part of the read is kept: 42 bases, read in frame from the first base. V is clipped by 5 bases and J by 2 bases, and the sequence between their germline boundaries is 10 bases long.

The sequence derives from a human donor with high-grade serous ovarian cancer. The sample comprised tumor tissue. Recombination joined TRBV7-9 with TRBJ2-1, and the D gene may be TRBD2, 5 bases matching. CDR3 region: CASSRTLAYNEQFF. Here is the DNA: TGTGCCAGCAGCCGGACTTTGGCCTACAATGAGCAGTTCTTC.